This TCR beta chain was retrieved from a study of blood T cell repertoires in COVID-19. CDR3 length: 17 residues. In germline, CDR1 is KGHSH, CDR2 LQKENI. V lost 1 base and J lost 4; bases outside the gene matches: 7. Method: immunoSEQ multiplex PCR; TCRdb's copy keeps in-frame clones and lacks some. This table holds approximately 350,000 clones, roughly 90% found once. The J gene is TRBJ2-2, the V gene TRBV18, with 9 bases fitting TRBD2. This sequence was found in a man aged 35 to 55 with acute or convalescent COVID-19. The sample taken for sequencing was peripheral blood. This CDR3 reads CASSPQRAGGSTGELFF. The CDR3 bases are TGTGCCAGCTCACCACAAAGAGCGGGGGGCTCCACCGGGGAGCTGTTTTTT.